Below, 15 T cell receptor beta chains from the same sample are listed, as sequenced in a study of cytomegalovirus exposure and HLA in healthy donors. Sequenced by immunoSEQ multiplex PCR; TCRdb stores in-frame clones only, minus some. The data contain 150,000 to 200,000 clones, 75% to 90% of them singletons. The sample comprised PBMCs. All receptors come from a woman between 18 and 29 years old in good health and CMV-seronegative.

The chain has TRBV4-1 and TRBJ2-2, with unresolved D. Germline V gene lookup returns CDR1 MGHRA and CDR2 YSYEKL. The CDR3 loop spans 16 amino acids. V was trimmed by 0 bases and J by 0 bases, leaving 8 bases between them. The CDR3 region is CASSQEMATNTGELFF. CDR3 DNA sequence: TGCGCCAGCAGCCAAGAGATGGCAACGAACACCGGGGAGCTGTTTTTT.

The rearrangement links TRBV2 to TRBJ1-2; D unresolved. Germline CDR1 SNHLY, CDR2 FYNNEI. Trimming shortened V by 3 bases and J by 3 bases, and 8 bases separated the two germline ends. The CDR3 spans 13 residues. CDR3 in DNA: TGTGCCAGCAGTGACCCGGAGGACTATGGCTACACCTTC. This codes for CASSDPEDYGYTF. Drawing the rest from reference TRBV2 and TRBJ1-2, the complete variable domain is EPEVTQTPSHQVTQMGQEVILRCVPISNHLYFYWYRQILGQKVEFLVSFYNNEISEKSEIFDDQFSVERPDGSNFTLKIRSTKLEDSAMYFCASSDPEDYGYTFGSGTRLTVV.

This clone was observed a few times. The chain combines TRBV4-2 with TRBJ2-3, with D maybe TRBD2 (5 bases). V lost 0 bases and J lost 3, with 13 bases in between. The CDR3 spans 16 residues. Per germline, CDR1 LGHNA and CDR2 YNFKEQ. The CDR3 reads CASSQETSLATDTQYF. CDR3 bases: TGTGCCAGCAGCCAAGAAACCTCTCTAGCTACAGATACGCAGTATTTT.

The chain is built from TRBV5-4 and TRBJ1-1, with D perhaps TRBD1 (6 bases). This CDR3 is 14 amino acids long. V lost 4 bases, J lost 1 base, and 11 bases lay in between. Germline CDR1 and CDR2: SGHNT and YYREEE (reference sequence). CDR3 nucleotide sequence: TGTGCCAGCAGCGTTGGACAGAGGAACACTGAAGCTTTCTTT. Translated: CASSVGQRNTEAFF.

The V and J genes are TRBV19 and TRBJ1-1; the D is unclear. CDR3 size: 14 residues. CDR1 and CDR2 from the germline V gene are LNHDA and SQIVND (reference sequence). Trimming pared 1 base from V and 3 bases from J, leaving 9 bases between. The DNA for the CDR3 is TGTGCCAGTAGTATAGGTCGAGGGCACACTGAAGCTTTCTTT. It is translated as CASSIGRGHTEAFF.

The V call is TRBV7-3, the J call TRBJ2-1, with 12 bases lining up with TRBD2. Losses at the gene ends were 2 bases for V and 8 bases for J; bases not matched to a gene: 4. The CDR3 runs to 15 residues. Germline V gene sequence: CDR1 SGHTA, CDR2 FQGTGA. The CDR3 DNA reads TGTGCCAGCAGCTTAGGACTAGCGGGGTACCATGAGCAGTTCTTC. It is translated as CASSLGLAGYHEQFF.

The chain employs TRBV9 and TRBJ2-1, with unresolved D. Germline V gene lookup returns CDR1 SGDLS and CDR2 YYNGEE. This CDR3 has 14 amino acids. V was trimmed by 4 bases and J by 6 bases, leaving 14 bases between them. CDR3 bases: TGTGCCAGCAGCCTCCTGAGGCAGAGCAATGAGCAGTTCTTC. This sequence encodes CASSLLRQSNEQFF.

The chain joins TRBV6-5 to TRBJ1-2, with D hard to call. The length of the CDR3 is 15 residues. Germline V gene data show CDR1 as MNHEY and CDR2 as SVGAGI. V lost 6 bases to trimming and J lost 6 bases, with 20 bases between them. As DNA, the CDR3 is TGTGCCAGCAGACGTGACCCTCCAGACAATGATGGCTACACCTTC. This translates into CASRRDPPDNDGYTF.

This sequence joins TRBV29-1 and TRBJ2-1, with 7 bases fitting TRBD2. CDR3 length: 14 residues. Germline V gene data show CDR1 as SQVTM and CDR2 as ANQGSEA. With V trimmed by 7 bases and J by 2 bases, 8 bases remained unmatched. As DNA, the CDR3 is TGCAGCGCCCGGACTAGAATGACCTACAATGAGCAGTTCTTC. As protein: CSARTRMTYNEQFF.

J is TRBJ1-6 and V is TRBV5-1; TRBD1 might be the D (6 bases). The germline V and J ends were trimmed by 4 bases and 7 bases, with 15 bases remaining between them. Germline V gives CDR1 SGHRS, CDR2 YFSETQ. CDR3 size: 15 residues. The CDR3: CASSPDVQGNSPLHF. CDR3 DNA sequence: TGCGCCAGCAGCCCAGACGTGCAGGGGAATTCACCCCTCCACTTT.

The chain uses TRBV7-2 and TRBJ2-4; a weak D match, TRBD2 (6 bases). The CDR3 has 15 residues. The V and J ends lost 5 bases and 0 bases respectively, with 11 bases between them. Germline V gene lookup returns CDR1 SGHTA and CDR2 FQGNSA. The CDR3 spells CASSVGTLAKNIQYF. The CDR3 DNA sequence: TGTGCCAGCAGCGTCGGGACTTTAGCCAAAAACATTCAGTACTTC.

The chain has TRBV7-2 and TRBJ1-3; 7 nucleotides align to TRBD1. The germline CDR1 and CDR2 sequences are SGHTA and FQGNSA. The CDR3 contains 14 residues. J was trimmed by 7 bases and V by 5 bases; bases with no gene match: 8. CDR3 sequence: CASSPRTGENTIYF. The CDR3 nucleotides read TGTGCCAGCAGCCCCCGAACAGGGGAGAACACCATATATTTT.

The chain carries TRBV9 and TRBJ1-6, with D possibly being TRBD1 (5 bases). The CDR3 loop spans 16 amino acids. Trimming left V 7 bases short and J 0 bases short, with 14 bases between. The germline V gene has CDR1 SGDLS and CDR2 YYNGEE. Written as DNA, the CDR3 is TGTGCCAGCGGGGGGTCTCTGAGCTCCTATAATTCACCCCTCCACTTT. Translated: CASGGSLSSYNSPLHF.

This clone was observed once. The chain combines TRBV10-3 with TRBJ1-5, with a tentative D call TRBD1 (6 bases). With 4 bases removed from V and 3 bases from J, the gap between germline ends came to 13 bases. The CDR3 length is 15 residues. Germline V gives CDR1 ENHRY, CDR2 SYGVKD. The CDR3 nucleotides read TGTGCCATCAGTGGGTCGACAGGTCTCAATCAGCCCCAGCATTTT. Its protein product is CAISGSTGLNQPQHF.

This chain's CDR3 is CASSQARGLAGAKQFF. The CDR3 DNA sequence: TGTGCCAGCAGCCAAGCTAGGGGACTAGCGGGAGCGAAGCAGTTCTTC. The V call is TRBV14, the J call TRBJ2-1, with 14 nucleotides matching TRBD2. This CDR3 region has 16 residues. The germline V gene encodes CDR1 SGHDN and CDR2 FVKESK. The ends lost 1 base at V and 11 bases at J; junction bases unmatched: 7.